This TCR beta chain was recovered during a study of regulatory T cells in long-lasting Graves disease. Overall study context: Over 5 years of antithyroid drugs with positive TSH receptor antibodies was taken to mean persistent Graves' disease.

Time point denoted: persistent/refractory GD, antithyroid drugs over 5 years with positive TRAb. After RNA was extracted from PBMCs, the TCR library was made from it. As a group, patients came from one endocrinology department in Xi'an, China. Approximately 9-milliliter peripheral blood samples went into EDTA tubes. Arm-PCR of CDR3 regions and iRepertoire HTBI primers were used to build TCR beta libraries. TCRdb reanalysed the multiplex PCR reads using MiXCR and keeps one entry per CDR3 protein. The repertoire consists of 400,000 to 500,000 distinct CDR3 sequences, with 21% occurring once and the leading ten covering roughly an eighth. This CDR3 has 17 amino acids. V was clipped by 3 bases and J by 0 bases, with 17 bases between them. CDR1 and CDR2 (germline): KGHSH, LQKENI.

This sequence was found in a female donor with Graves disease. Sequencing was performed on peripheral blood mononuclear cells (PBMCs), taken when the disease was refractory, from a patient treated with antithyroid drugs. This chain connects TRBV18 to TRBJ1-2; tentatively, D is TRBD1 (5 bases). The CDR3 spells CASSPSGRGGPNYGYTF. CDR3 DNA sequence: TGTGCCAGCTCACCGTCGGGACGCGGTGGCCCTAACTATGGCTACACCTTC.